Listed below are T cell receptor beta chains from one sample, sequenced in a study of control samples from healthy donors and cancer patients. Repertoires were generated with immunoSEQ multiplex PCR, while TCRdb's copy carries only in-frame clones and drops some. The sample holds about 30,000 clones; roughly 85% are singletons and the top ten take 6.5% to 8%. The sequenced sample was PBMCs. These receptors all come from a woman aged 55-70 years with head and neck cancer. Both conserved end residues are part of each CDR3. The D gene is left open where the match is weak. Where a row states a size, it is once, few, many or the class of an expanded clone; other rows omit it.

CDR3: CASSLAGSTGVGGYEQYF
DNA: TGTGCCAGCAGCTTAGCCGGATCAACAGGGGTCGGTGGCTACGAGCAGTACTTC
D: TRBD1
V: TRBV7-6
J: TRBJ2-7
size: NA

CDR3: CASQEGRTDTQYF
DNA: TGTGCCAGCCAGGAGGGCCGCACAGATACGCAGTATTTT
D: NA
V: TRBV12-3/TRBV12-4
J: TRBJ2-3
size: NA

CDR3: CASSLERGRGEGYTF
DNA: TGCGCCAGCAGCTTGGAACGGGGGCGGGGGGAGGGCTACACCTTC
D: NA
V: TRBV5-1
J: TRBJ1-2
size: NA

CDR3: CASTKGAVNTEAFF
DNA: TGTGCCAGCACTAAGGGGGCCGTGAACACTGAAGCTTTCTTT
D: TRBD1
V: TRBV6-6
J: TRBJ1-1
size: NA

CDR3: CASSVDPGGTSYEQYF
DNA: TGTGCCAGCAGCGTAGACCCGGGGGGTACCTCCTACGAGCAGTACTTC
D: TRBD2
V: TRBV9
J: TRBJ2-7
size: NA

CDR3: CASILSSGGGVPYGYTF
DNA: TGTGCCAGCATCCTAAGTTCTGGCGGAGGGGTTCCTTATGGCTACACCTTC
D: NA
V: TRBV5-6
J: TRBJ1-2
size: NA

CDR3: CSVDVSGREETQYF
DNA: TGCAGCGTCGACGTTAGCGGGAGAGAGGAGACCCAGTACTTC
D: TRBD2
V: TRBV29-1
J: TRBJ2-5
size: NA

CDR3: CASSAGTSGGPSTDTQYF
DNA: TGTGCCAGCAGCGCGGGGACTAGCGGGGGCCCTAGCACAGATACGCAGTATTTT
D: TRBD2
V: TRBV9
J: TRBJ2-3
size: NA

CDR3: CATSENDRGKGELFF
DNA: TGTGCCACCAGTGAAAACGACAGGGGTAAAGGGGAGCTGTTTTTT
D: TRBD1
V: TRBV24-1
J: TRBJ2-2
size: once

CDR3: CASSPPFNTGELFF
DNA: TGTGCCAGCAGCCCCCCTTTCAACACCGGGGAGCTGTTTTTT
D: NA
V: TRBV3-1/TRBV3-2
J: TRBJ2-2
size: NA

CDR3: CASSLVGTGNTEAFF
DNA: TGTGCCAGCAGCTTAGTAGGGACAGGGAACACTGAAGCTTTCTTT
D: TRBD1
V: TRBV7-9
J: TRBJ1-1
size: NA

CDR3: CASSSRGHSYEQYF
DNA: TGTGCCAGCAGCTCGAGGGGACACAGCTACGAGCAGTACTTC
D: NA
V: TRBV3-1/TRBV3-2
J: TRBJ2-7
size: NA

CDR3: CASSGKQDSSGANVLTF
DNA: TGTGCCAGCAGTGGAAAACAGGATTCGTCTGGGGCCAACGTCCTGACTTTC
D: NA
V: TRBV9
J: TRBJ2-6
size: NA

CDR3: CASSFQDGEQFF
DNA: TGTGCCAGCAGCTTCCAGGATGGTGAGCAGTTCTTC
D: NA
V: TRBV11-2
J: TRBJ2-1
size: NA

CDR3: CAWSGDTGELFF
DNA: TGTGCCTGGAGTGGGGACACCGGGGAGCTGTTTTTT
D: NA
V: TRBV30
J: TRBJ2-2
size: NA

CDR3: CASSLAGPLHF
DNA: TGTGCCAGCAGCTTGGCAGGACCCCTCCACTTT
D: NA
V: TRBV5-6
J: TRBJ1-6
size: NA

CDR3: CSASETNTEAFF
DNA: TGCAGTGCTAGTGAAACGAACACTGAAGCTTTCTTT
D: NA
V: TRBV20-1
J: TRBJ1-1
size: once

CDR3: CASSRQAPSNTGELFF
DNA: TGTGCCAGCAGCCGACAGGCCCCTTCCAACACCGGGGAGCTGTTTTTT
D: NA
V: TRBV6-2/TRBV6-3
J: TRBJ2-2
size: NA

CDR3: CASSDEQRSYEQYF
DNA: TGTGCCAGCAGTGATGAACAGCGCTCCTACGAGCAGTACTTC
D: NA
V: TRBV2
J: TRBJ2-7
size: NA

CDR3: CAWNRQSYNEQFF
DNA: TGTGCCTGGAATAGGCAGTCCTACAATGAGCAGTTCTTC
D: NA
V: TRBV30
J: TRBJ2-1
size: NA

CDR3: CASSQGGTNTEAFF
DNA: TGTGCCAGCAGCCAAGGAGGAACGAACACTGAAGCTTTCTTT
D: NA
V: TRBV6-5
J: TRBJ1-1
size: NA

CDR3: CASSLGVDTEAFF
DNA: TGCGCCAGCAGCTTGGGAGTGGACACTGAAGCTTTCTTT
D: NA
V: TRBV5-1
J: TRBJ1-1
size: NA

CDR3: CASSPRNSYNEQFF
DNA: TGTGCCAGCAGCCCCAGGAACTCCTACAATGAGCAGTTCTTC
D: NA
V: TRBV3-1/TRBV3-2
J: TRBJ2-1
size: NA

CDR3: CASSPRTLAIYF
DNA: TGTGCCAGCAGTCCAAGGACCTTAGCCATATATTTT
D: NA
V: TRBV12-3/TRBV12-4
J: TRBJ1-3
size: NA

CDR3: CASSLAGGSPLHF
DNA: TGTGCCAGCAGCTTAGCGGGCGGCTCACCCCTCCACTTT
D: NA
V: TRBV7-2
J: TRBJ1-6
size: NA

CDR3: CASSRQASYEQYF
DNA: TGTGCCAGCAGCAGGCAGGCCTCCTACGAGCAGTACTTC
D: NA
V: TRBV27
J: TRBJ2-7
size: NA

CDR3: CASSLRGPDTQYF
DNA: TGTGCCAGCAGCCTCCGGGGGCCAGATACGCAGTATTTT
D: NA
V: TRBV3-1/TRBV3-2
J: TRBJ2-3
size: NA

CDR3: CASSRERTANSYGYTF
DNA: TGTGCCAGCAGCCGGGAGAGGACAGCGAACTCCTATGGCTACACCTTC
D: NA
V: TRBV7-2
J: TRBJ1-2
size: few

CDR3: CASSDPSGGRSHEQYF
DNA: TGTGCCAGCAGCGATCCCTCTGGCGGGAGGTCCCACGAGCAGTACTTC
D: TRBD2
V: TRBV11-2
J: TRBJ2-7
size: NA

CDR3: CASSVGMANEKLFF
DNA: TGTGCCAGCAGTGTGGGGATGGCTAATGAAAAACTGTTTTTT
D: NA
V: TRBV2
J: TRBJ1-4
size: NA

CDR3: CASGIGQGNTDTQYF
DNA: TGTGCTAGTGGTATCGGACAGGGGAACACAGATACGCAGTATTTT
D: TRBD1
V: TRBV12-5
J: TRBJ2-3
size: NA

CDR3: CATSARGRETQYF
DNA: TGTGCCACCAGTGCGCGGGGGCGAGAGACCCAGTACTTC
D: NA
V: TRBV24-1
J: TRBJ2-5
size: NA

CDR3: CASSLQGSYGYTF
DNA: TGTGCCAGCAGCCTACAGGGGAGCTATGGCTACACCTTC
D: TRBD1
V: TRBV14
J: TRBJ1-2
size: NA

CDR3: CASSRPGQETQYF
DNA: TGTGCCAGCAGCCGCCCGGGTCAAGAGACCCAGTACTTC
D: NA
V: TRBV4-2
J: TRBJ2-5
size: NA

CDR3: CASRPGTGTNEAFF
DNA: TGTGCCAGCAGGCCAGGGACAGGGACGAATGAAGCTTTCTTT
D: TRBD1
V: TRBV2
J: TRBJ1-1
size: NA

CDR3: CASSLSGTWEDTEAFF
DNA: TGTGCCAGCAGTTTATCCGGGACCTGGGAGGACACTGAAGCTTTCTTT
D: NA
V: TRBV27
J: TRBJ1-1
size: NA

CDR3: CASSGVSGIFEQYF
DNA: TGTGCCAGCAGTGGTGTTAGCGGGATCTTTGAGCAGTACTTC
D: TRBD2
V: TRBV2
J: TRBJ2-7
size: NA

CDR3: CASSIREGLRQKEQYF
DNA: TGTGCCAGTAGTATACGGGAAGGACTTAGGCAAAAAGAGCAGTACTTC
D: NA
V: TRBV19
J: TRBJ2-7
size: NA

CDR3: CASSYIHGNTEAFF
DNA: TGTGCCAGCAGCTACATCCACGGAAACACTGAAGCTTTCTTT
D: NA
V: TRBV5-6
J: TRBJ1-1
size: NA

CDR3: CASSQGGWETQYF
DNA: TGTGCCAGCAGCCAAGGGGGGTGGGAGACCCAGTACTTC
D: NA
V: TRBV4-2
J: TRBJ2-5
size: NA

CDR3: CASTPRGVTGELFF
DNA: TGTGCCAGCACCCCTCGGGGCGTCACCGGGGAGCTGTTTTTT
D: NA
V: TRBV2
J: TRBJ2-2
size: NA

CDR3: CASRVRSTGTNTGELFF
DNA: TGTGCCAGCAGGGTCCGCTCGACAGGGACGAACACCGGGGAGCTGTTTTTT
D: TRBD1
V: TRBV2
J: TRBJ2-2
size: once

CDR3: CASSPRGLPPETQYF
DNA: TGTGCCAGCAGCCCAAGGGGTCTCCCCCCAGAGACCCAGTACTTC
D: NA
V: TRBV5-6
J: TRBJ2-5
size: NA

CDR3: CSTLLAGGSYEQFF
DNA: TGCAGCACACTTCTAGCGGGGGGGTCCTATGAGCAGTTCTTC
D: TRBD2
V: TRBV29-1
J: TRBJ2-1
size: NA

CDR3: CASSLGGGGYGYTF
DNA: TGTGCCAGCAGCTTGGGAGGGGGCGGCTATGGCTACACCTTC
D: TRBD1
V: TRBV5-4
J: TRBJ1-2
size: NA

CDR3: CASSPPRDRESRKLFF
DNA: TGTGCCAGTAGCCCCCCCCGGGACAGGGAATCTCGGAAACTGTTTTTT
D: TRBD1
V: TRBV19
J: TRBJ1-4
size: NA

CDR3: CASSALGTQYF
DNA: TGTGCCAGCAGCGCTCTGGGGACCCAGTACTTC
D: NA
V: TRBV7-9
J: TRBJ2-5
size: NA

CDR3: CASSPYRGRTYGYTF
DNA: TGTGCCAGCAGCCCGTACAGGGGGCGTACCTATGGCTACACCTTC
D: TRBD1
V: TRBV14
J: TRBJ1-2
size: NA

CDR3: CASSPGSSGNNEQFF
DNA: TGTGCCAGCTCACCAGGGTCTAGCGGGAACAATGAGCAGTTCTTC
D: TRBD2
V: TRBV18
J: TRBJ2-1
size: NA

CDR3: CASSRDRQSNSPLHF
DNA: TGTGCCAGCAGTAGAGACCGACAGTCTAATTCACCCCTCCACTTT
D: NA
V: TRBV2
J: TRBJ1-6
size: NA